This TCR beta chain was sequenced in a study of spatial heterogeneity in lung cancer. At the level of the study: Beta-chain sequences consistently outnumbered alpha-chain sequences in detection.

The ends were cut back, 0 bases at V and 8 bases at J, with 14 bases in the middle. Per germline, CDR1 SGHRS and CDR2 YFSETQ. The CDR3 has 14 residues. Unique molecular identifiers, one per molecule, were present on every TCR cDNA molecule. MiXCR, run by TCRdb on the 5' RACE reads, gives a single entry per CDR3 protein. The sample holds 15,000 to 20,000 distinct CDR3 sequences; about 19% are singletons and the top ten take roughly 13%. Comments on this clonotype: What it binds is not known.

Time point of the sample: sample taken at primary tumor resection. Unsorted whole RNA samples from tumor, nontumor lung or frozen PBMC were sequenced. Whole-study findings and limits: Tumor TCRs that were ubiquitous and expanded showed up in blood more at resection than follow-up.

The chain couples TRBV5-1 to TRBJ1-2; D is ambiguous. This clonotype was sampled from a male donor with early-stage non-small cell lung cancer. The material was PBMCs, obtained at surgery. The CDR3 sequence: CASSLVRVPDGYTF. CDR3 bases: TGCGCCAGCAGCTTGGTTAGGGTCCCAGACGGCTACACCTTC.